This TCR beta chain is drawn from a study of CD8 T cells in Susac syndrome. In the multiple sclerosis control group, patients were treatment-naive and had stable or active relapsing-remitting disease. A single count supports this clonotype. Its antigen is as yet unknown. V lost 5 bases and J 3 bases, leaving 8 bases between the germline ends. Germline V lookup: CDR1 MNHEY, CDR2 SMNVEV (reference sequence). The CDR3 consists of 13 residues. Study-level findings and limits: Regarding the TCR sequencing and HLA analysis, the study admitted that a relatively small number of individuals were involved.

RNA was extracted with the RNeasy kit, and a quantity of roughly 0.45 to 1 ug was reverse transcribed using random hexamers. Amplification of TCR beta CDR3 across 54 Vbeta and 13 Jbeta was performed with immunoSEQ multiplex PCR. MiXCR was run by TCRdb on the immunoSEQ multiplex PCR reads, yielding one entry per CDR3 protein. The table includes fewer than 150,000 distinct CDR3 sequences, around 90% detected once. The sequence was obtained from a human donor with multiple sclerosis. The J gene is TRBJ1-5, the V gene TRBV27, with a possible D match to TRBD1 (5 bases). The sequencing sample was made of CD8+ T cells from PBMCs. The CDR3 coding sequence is TGTGCCAGCAGTGACAGTTACAATCAGCCCCAGCATTTT. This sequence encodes CASSDSYNQPQHF.